Below are 18 T cell receptor beta chains sequenced from a single sample in a study of blood T cell repertoires in COVID-19. Profiled with immunoSEQ multiplex PCR; TCRdb holds only in-frame clones, not every one. In the table there are about 130,000 clones, around 86% of which are singletons. The specimen sequenced was peripheral blood. The receptors here all came from an older woman with COVID-19, enrolled during active disease.

The chain links TRBV28 to TRBJ1-5; 8 bases line up with TRBD1. Looked up from germline, CDR1 is MDHEN and CDR2 is SYDVKM. This CDR3 has 17 residues. J lost 3 bases, V lost 2 bases, and 9 bases had no gene match. The CDR3 bases are TGTGCCAGCAGTTTAATCGGGCAGGGGGCGGACAATCAGCCCCAGCATTTT. This translates into CASSLIGQGADNQPQHF.

The rearrangement links TRBV13 to TRBJ1-3, with TRBD1 as a possible D gene (6 bases). The CDR3 runs 18 residues. V lost 1 base and J lost 2, with 18 bases in between. Germline CDR1 PRHDT, CDR2 FYEKMQ (reference sequence). CDR3 region: CASSLVRFIGQPGNTIYF. Here the CDR3 DNA reads TGTGCCAGCAGCTTAGTTCGATTCATTGGACAGCCTGGAAACACCATATATTTT.

This chain joins TRBV12-5 and TRBJ1-1; D not certain. Germline V gene sequence: CDR1 LGHNT, CDR2 FRNRAP. The V end was cut by 3 bases, the J end by 5 bases, with 7 bases between. The CDR3 extends over 12 amino acids. The CDR3 sequence is CASGFSGTEAFF. In nucleotides, the CDR3 is TGTGCTAGTGGTTTCTCGGGGACTGAAGCTTTCTTT. Complete variable domain (other parts from reference TRBV12-5 and TRBJ1-1): DARVTQTPRHKVTEMGQEVTMRCQPILGHNTVFWYRQTMMQGLELLAYFRNRAPLDDSGMPKDRFSAEMPDATLATLKIQPSEPRDSAVYFCASGFSGTEAFFGQGTRLTVV.

V gene TRBV5-4 combines with J gene TRBJ2-5; 8 positions agree with TRBD1. The germline gives CDR1 SGHNT, CDR2 YYREEE (reference sequence). With V trimmed by 3 bases and J by 5 bases, 6 bases remained unmatched. This CDR3 comprises 14 residues. In DNA, the CDR3 is TGTGCCAGCAGCTCGTGGGACAGGCGGGAGACCCAGTACTTC. This codes for CASSSWDRRETQYF.

J is TRBJ1-1 and V is TRBV7-9, with TRBD1 as a possible D gene (5 bases). There are 12 residues in the CDR3. V shed 5 bases and J shed 6 bases, with 10 bases lying between them. Germline V CDR1 and CDR2: SEHNR, FQNEAQ (reference sequence). The CDR3 DNA is TGTGCCAGCAGCGCAACGGGGGCTGAAGCTTTCTTT. Translating it yields CASSATGAEAFF.

This chain links TRBV20-1 with TRBJ2-2, with D unclear. V was shortened by 3 bases and J by 0 bases, with 8 bases between the two germline ends. The CDR3 consists of 14 residues. Germline V gives CDR1 DFQATT, CDR2 SNEGSKA (reference sequence). The CDR3, as DNA: TGCAGTGCTAGTGTCTACTCGAACACCGGGGAGCTGTTTTTT. Its protein is CSASVYSNTGELFF.

CDR3 sequence: CASSPSGDQPQHF. For the CDR3, the DNA is TGTGCCAGCTCACCATCGGGGGATCAGCCCCAGCATTTT. V gene TRBV18 combines with J gene TRBJ1-5; perhaps TRBD1 as D (5 bases). The germline V gene encodes CDR1 KGHSH and CDR2 LQKENI. The CDR3 is made up of 13 amino acids. Trimming shortened V by 2 bases and J by 5 bases, and 7 bases separated the two germline ends.

This rearrangement joins TRBV2 to TRBJ1-2, with D possibly TRBD1 on 6 matching bases. The V gene lost 6 bases and the J gene lost 4 bases, with 12 bases spanning the gap. The CDR3 sequence is 13 residues long. CDR1 and CDR2 (germline): SNHLY, FYNNEI. The CDR3 DNA follows: TGTGCCAGCAGCGCCTGGACAGCCTATGGCTACACCTTC. Amino acids: CASSAWTAYGYTF.

The V gene is TRBV19, the J gene TRBJ2-1; D unclear. The V gene's germline CDR1 is LNHDA and CDR2 SQIVND (reference sequence). The V and J ends lost 2 bases and 7 bases respectively, with 6 bases between them. The CDR3 consists of 12 residues. As DNA, the CDR3 is TGTGCCAGTAGTATACTAGAAAATGAGCAGTTCTTC. Translating gives CASSILENEQFF.

The rearrangement joins TRBV20-1 to TRBJ1-3; D perhaps matches TRBD1 (5 bases). Germline V gene lookup returns CDR1 DFQATT and CDR2 SNEGSKA (reference sequence). V shed 3 bases and J shed 4 bases, with 13 bases lying between them. The CDR3 contains 14 residues. CDR3 residues: CSASSQGTGNTIYF. The CDR3 nucleotides read TGCAGTGCTAGTAGTCAGGGAACAGGAAACACCATATATTTT.

The genes are TRBV5-1 and TRBJ2-2; 10 positions agree with TRBD2. Trimming removed 3 bases from V and 1 base from J; junction bases left unmatched: 6. Germline CDR1 SGHRS, CDR2 YFSETQ. CDR3 length: 17 amino acids. The CDR3 sequence is CASSYVAGGQNTGELFF. The CDR3 nucleotides read TGCGCCAGCAGCTACGTAGCGGGGGGCCAGAACACCGGGGAGCTGTTTTTT.

This sequence joins TRBV5-1 and TRBJ1-6, with 10 bases aligning to TRBD1. From germline, CDR1 is SGHRS and CDR2 YFSETQ. The V gene end was trimmed by 0 bases and the J gene end by 15 bases; junction bases not matched to a gene: 12. CDR3 length: 16 residues. This CDR3 is CASSLAIGQGVSGLHF. As DNA, the CDR3 is TGCGCCAGCAGCTTGGCCATCGGACAGGGGGTTAGTGGCCTCCACTTT.

V gene TRBV7-9 combines with J gene TRBJ1-6, with a possible D match to TRBD1 (5 bases). Germline CDR1 reads SEHNR; CDR2 reads FQNEAQ (reference sequence). V was clipped by 7 bases and J by 4 bases, with 14 bases between them. This CDR3 region has 15 residues. CDR3 in amino acids: CASTAGGSYNSPLHF. In DNA, the CDR3 is TGTGCCAGCACTGCGGGGGGATCATATAATTCACCCCTCCACTTT.

This chain joins TRBV6-5 and TRBJ1-2; D remains ambiguous. Trimming left V 0 bases short and J 8 bases short, with 13 bases between. This CDR3 contains 14 residues. Germline lookup yields CDR1 MNHEY and CDR2 SVGAGI. CDR3 DNA sequence: TGTGCCAGCAGTTACTCAGGCCGGAGTCGGGGCTACACCTTC. Protein product: CASSYSGRSRGYTF.

The gene calls are TRBV28 and TRBJ1-4, with D perhaps TRBD1 (5 bases). Germline V gene data show CDR1 as MDHEN and CDR2 as SYDVKM. V was trimmed by 0 bases and J by 1 base, leaving 12 bases between them. The CDR3 length is 17 residues. CDR3 coding DNA: TGTGCCAGCAGTTTATGGGCGAAGGGGCAAACTAATGAAAAACTGTTTTTT. It translates to CASSLWAKGQTNEKLFF.

The chain employs TRBV7-7 and TRBJ2-1, with D perhaps matching TRBD1 (7 bases). Between the trimmed V and J ends, which lost 1 base and 1 base, there was a span of 11 bases. Per germline, CDR1 SSHAT and CDR2 FNYEAQ (reference sequence). The CDR3 consists of 16 residues. The CDR3 DNA follows: TGTGCCAGCAGCTTAGGCGGGACAGTTTCCTACAATGAGCAGTTCTTC. Its translation is CASSLGGTVSYNEQFF.

The V call is TRBV7-2, the J call TRBJ2-5; TRBD1 matches 10 bases. There are 16 residues in the CDR3. Germline-derived CDR1 and CDR2 are SGHTA and FQGNSA. Losses at the gene ends were 1 base for V and 2 bases for J; bases not matched to a gene: 4. The CDR3: CASSLGPGQGQETQYF. The CDR3 DNA reads as TGTGCCAGCAGCTTAGGGCCGGGACAGGGGCAAGAGACCCAGTACTTC.

This clone was counted a few times. The chain employs TRBV15 and TRBJ1-2; a weak D match, TRBD1 (5 bases). CDR3 length: 13 amino acids. Germline CDR1 and CDR2: LNHNV and YYDKDF (reference sequence). V gave up 1 base and J gave up 8 bases, with 11 bases separating them. CDR3 region: CATSRARVGGYTF. The CDR3 coding sequence is TGTGCCACCAGCAGAGCCAGGGTGGGGGGCTACACCTTC.